One sample yielded the 27 T cell receptor beta chains listed below, sequenced in a study of cytomegalovirus exposure and HLA in healthy donors. PCR employed 60 Vbeta and 13 Jbeta primers. Method: immunoSEQ multiplex PCR; TCRdb's copy keeps in-frame clones and lacks some. Its listing shows 100,000 to 150,000 clones. What was sequenced was PBMCs. Receptors were obtained from a young man in good health and CMV-seronegative.

The gene calls are TRBV13 and TRBJ2-7; the D gene is possibly TRBD2 (6 bases). Germline V gives CDR1 PRHDT, CDR2 FYEKMQ (reference sequence). The CDR3 spans 14 residues. V shed 5 bases and J shed 5 bases, with 16 bases lying between them. The CDR3 nucleotides are TGTGCCAGCAGCGCCAGAGGGAGGCGCGACGAGCAGTACTTC. It codes for CASSARGRRDEQYF.

The chain carries TRBV30 and TRBJ2-1, with 9 positions matching TRBD1. Germline-derived CDR1 and CDR2 are GTSNPN and SVGIG (reference sequence). The J segment lost 5 bases and the V segment lost 5 bases, leaving 7 bases of the junction unmatched. The CDR3 loop spans 14 amino acids. The CDR3 coding sequence is TGTGCCTGGCAAGCCGGGACAGGGAACAATGAGCAGTTCTTC. Translating it yields CAWQAGTGNNEQFF.

The V gene is TRBV11-3, the J gene TRBJ2-1, with D possibly being TRBD2 (6 bases). V lost 1 base and J 5 bases, leaving 9 bases between the germline ends. Germline V CDR1 and CDR2: SGHNT, YENEEA. The CDR3 sequence is 14 residues long. The CDR3 loop is CASSLGKRDNEQFF. The DNA of the CDR3 is TGTGCCAGCAGCTTAGGTAAGCGGGACAATGAGCAGTTCTTC.

This chain's CDR3 is CATPKGARGANVLTF. The CDR3 bases are TGTGCCACCCCAAAGGGGGCGCGAGGGGCCAACGTCCTGACTTTC. The V call is TRBV2, the J call TRBJ2-6; 7 nucleotides match TRBD1. This CDR3 has 15 amino acids. V gave up 10 bases and J gave up 4 bases; unmatched junction bases: 10. Looked up from germline, CDR1 is SNHLY and CDR2 is FYNNEI.

The gene calls are TRBV9 and TRBJ1-4; 9 positions agree with TRBD1. CDR1 SGDLS and CDR2 YYNGEE come from the germline V gene. The CDR3 loop spans 14 amino acids. Trimming took 2 bases from V and 8 from J; bases not matched to a gene: 4. The CDR3 is CASSVGTGREKLFF. The CDR3 bases are TGTGCCAGCAGCGTTGGGACAGGGCGGGAAAAACTGTTTTTT.

This rearrangement joins TRBV5-1 to TRBJ2-4; 7 bases align to TRBD1. Germline trimming cut 0 bases from V and 7 bases from J; bases unmatched to any gene: 4. The length of the CDR3 is 14 residues. The V gene's germline CDR1 is SGHRS and CDR2 YFSETQ. The CDR3 is CASSLVGGANIQYF. The CDR3 DNA reads TGCGCCAGCAGCTTGGTAGGGGGCGCTAACATTCAGTACTTC. The full variable domain, rest sourced from reference TRBV5-1 and TRBJ2-4, is KAGVTQTPRYLIKTRGQQVTLSCSPISGHRSVSWYQQTPGQGLQFLFEYFSETQRNKGNFPGRFSGRQFSNSRSEMNVSTLELGDSALYLCASSLVGGANIQYFGAGTRLSVL.

V gene TRBV5-1 combines with J gene TRBJ2-1, with 7 bases identical to TRBD1. Trimming took 5 bases from V and 8 from J; bases not matched to a gene: 10. CDR3 length: 14 amino acids. Germline CDR1 reads SGHRS; CDR2 reads YFSETQ. The CDR3 loop is CASRHATGVYEQFF. CDR3 coding DNA: TGCGCCAGCAGACACGCCACAGGGGTTTATGAGCAGTTCTTC.

The V gene is TRBV28, the J gene TRBJ1-2; 8 bases map to TRBD1. J was trimmed by 4 bases and V by 5 bases; bases with no gene match: 9. The germline CDR1 and CDR2 sequences are MDHEN and SYDVKM. The CDR3 length is 15 residues. Written as DNA, the CDR3 is TGTGCCAGCAGTACCCGGACAGGGAGGAGCTATGGCTACACCTTC. It encodes CASSTRTGRSYGYTF.

The gene calls are TRBV5-8 and TRBJ1-1; 8 nucleotides line up with TRBD1. CDR1 is SGHTS and CDR2 is YDEGEE in the germline V gene. The CDR3 loop spans 20 amino acids. Germline trimming cut 0 bases from V and 3 bases from J; bases unmatched to any gene: 19. CDR3 in DNA: TGTGCCAGCAGCTTGGACCGGCTGATAGGACAGGGCGAAATGGACACTGAAGCTTTCTTT. Translating gives CASSLDRLIGQGEMDTEAFF. Supplemented by reference TRBV5-8 and TRBJ1-1, the full variable domain reads EAGVTQSPTHLIKTRGQQATLRCSPISGHTSVYWYQQALGLGLQFLLWYDEGEERNRGNFPPRFSGRQFPNYSSELNVNALELEDSALYLCASSLDRLIGQGEMDTEAFFGQGTRLTVV.

V gene TRBV7-9 combines with J gene TRBJ1-6, with 10 bases matching TRBD1. V trimming: 3 bases; J trimming: 7 bases; junction bases outside the gene matches: 6. Germline V gives CDR1 SEHNR, CDR2 FQNEAQ (reference sequence). The CDR3 totals 16 residues. CDR3 sequence (DNA): TGTGCCAGCAGCTTGGGACAGGGGTTTGACAATTCACCCCTCCACTTT. This translates into CASSLGQGFDNSPLHF.

This chain uses TRBV6-5 with TRBJ2-7, with TRBD2 as a possible D gene (5 bases). Trimming cost V 6 bases and J 5 bases, with 20 bases left between them. CDR1 and CDR2 (germline): MNHEY, SVGAGI. This CDR3 has 15 residues. In DNA, the CDR3 is TGTGCCAGCAGCGAAACGGGATGGGGAGTCAACGAGCAGTACTTC. It specifies CASSETGWGVNEQYF.

This rearrangement joins TRBV7-9 to TRBJ2-5, with a weak D call TRBD1 (5 bases). The CDR3 consists of 14 residues. Germline CDR1 and CDR2: SEHNR and FQNEAQ (reference sequence). Trimming took 0 bases from V and 4 from J, leaving 9 bases between them. CDR3 region: CASSLALGLETQYF. CDR3 nucleotides: TGTGCCAGCAGCTTAGCTTTGGGGCTAGAGACCCAGTACTTC.

The chain employs TRBV28 and TRBJ1-4; 7 nucleotides align to TRBD1. CDR1 and CDR2 from the germline V gene are MDHEN and SYDVKM. V was pared by 5 bases and J by 4 bases, with 7 bases of the junction left unmatched. CDR3 length equals 15 residues. The CDR3 DNA reads TGTGCCAGCAGTCCTGGGACAGCAGTTAATGAAAAACTGTTTTTT. Its protein is CASSPGTAVNEKLFF.

The chain has TRBV15 and TRBJ2-7, with 9 bases matching TRBD1. The length of the CDR3 is 14 residues. The V and J ends lost 3 bases and 5 bases, in that order; junction bases with no gene match: 5. The germline CDR1 and CDR2 sequences are LNHNV and YYDKDF (reference sequence). The CDR3 sequence is CATSRDRGSNEQYF. DNA for the CDR3: TGTGCCACCAGCAGGGACAGGGGTTCCAACGAGCAGTACTTC.

Note on this clone: Other DNA sequences from this sample encode an identical CDR3 as well. V usage is TRBV2 and J usage is TRBJ2-7; the D gene is possibly TRBD1 (7 bases). The V gene lost 6 bases and the J gene lost 0 bases, with 18 bases spanning the gap. Germline values: CDR1 SNHLY, CDR2 FYNNEI. The CDR3 is 16 amino acids. CDR3 sequence (DNA): TGTGCCAGCAGACCTCGAGGGCAGGGGGGCTCCTACGAGCAGTACTTC. Its translation is CASRPRGQGGSYEQYF.

The chain has TRBV19 and TRBJ2-2, with TRBD1 matching 8 bases. The CDR3 is made up of 15 amino acids. The V gene's germline CDR1 is LNHDA and CDR2 SQIVND (reference sequence). The junction had 10 bases not matched to a gene; V was cut back by 9 bases and J by 4 bases. The CDR3 DNA follows: TGTGCCAGCACCACCTTGGACAGGGCCACCGGGGAGCTGTTTTTT. Translation: CASTTLDRATGELFF.

This chain links TRBV6-1 with TRBJ2-7, with D possibly matching TRBD2 (5 bases). Per the germline V gene, CDR1 is MNHNS and CDR2 is SASEGT. The CDR3 is 13 residues long. V was cut by 0 bases and J by 2 bases, with 5 bases left in between. This CDR3 is CASSEARAYEQYF. For the CDR3, the DNA is TGTGCCAGCAGTGAAGCGCGGGCCTACGAGCAGTACTTC.

The CDR3 sequence: CASSESRGRTDTQYF. CDR3 bases: TGTGCCAGCAGTGAGTCTCGAGGGCGCACAGATACGCAGTATTTT. The gene calls are TRBV6-4 and TRBJ2-3, with a tentative D call TRBD2 (5 bases). Germline V gene data show CDR1 as MRHNA and CDR2 as SNTAGT. The CDR3 contains 15 residues. V was shortened by 3 bases and J by 1 base, with 11 bases between the two germline ends.

J is TRBJ1-2 and V is TRBV19; the D is unclear. The CDR3 is 16 amino acids. Trimming removed 3 bases from V and 2 bases from J, with 16 bases in between. CDR1 LNHDA and CDR2 SQIVND come from the germline V gene (reference sequence). The CDR3 protein is CASSIKVGRQNYGYTF. CDR3 sequence (DNA): TGTGCCAGTAGTATTAAAGTAGGCAGGCAGAACTATGGCTACACCTTC.

This chain uses TRBV5-4 with TRBJ2-1; TRBD2 agrees at 8 bases. The V and J ends lost 4 bases and 4 bases, in that order; junction bases with no gene match: 10. The CDR3 runs 16 residues. The germline V gene has CDR1 SGHNT and CDR2 YYREEE (reference sequence). Written as DNA, the CDR3 is TGTGCCAGCAGCCCCGCCGGGAGCGGGGGTTACAATGAGCAGTTCTTC. Amino acid sequence: CASSPAGSGGYNEQFF.

This rearrangement joins TRBV5-8 to TRBJ1-5, with D unresolved. From germline, CDR1 is SGHTS and CDR2 YDEGEE. The V gene lost 0 bases and the J gene lost 7 bases, with 11 bases spanning the gap. The CDR3 sequence is 14 residues long. The CDR3 region is CASSLGGMRQPQHF. CDR3 nucleotide sequence: TGTGCCAGCAGCTTGGGAGGGATGCGGCAGCCCCAGCATTTT.

The rearrangement links TRBV5-6 to TRBJ2-5; TRBD2 might be the D (6 bases). In germline, CDR1 is SGHDT, CDR2 YYEEEE. This CDR3 has 14 amino acids. Trimming cost V 2 bases and J 5 bases, with 13 bases left between them. CDR3: CASSFRGTGETQYF. In nucleotides, the CDR3 is TGTGCCAGCAGCTTCAGAGGGACTGGGGAGACCCAGTACTTC.

The gene calls are TRBV18 and TRBJ1-2; no clear D. V was trimmed by 3 bases and J by 3 bases, leaving 14 bases between them. This CDR3 comprises 15 residues. CDR1 is KGHSH and CDR2 is LQKENI in the germline V gene. The CDR3 coding sequence is TGTGCCAGCTCACCCGAGAGGAGGGTGGACTATGGCTACACCTTC. This sequence encodes CASSPERRVDYGYTF.

As concerns this clone: Other nucleotide sequences from this sample produce the same CDR3. The V call is TRBV5-1, the J call TRBJ2-7; D gene uncertain. V was trimmed by 0 bases and J by 0 bases, leaving 4 bases between them. The CDR3 consists of 13 residues. Germline-derived CDR1 and CDR2 are SGHRS and YFSETQ. The CDR3 is CASSLAGSYEQYF. The CDR3 bases are TGCGCCAGCAGCTTGGCCGGCTCCTACGAGCAGTACTTC. Full variable domain (outside the CDR3, taken from reference TRBV5-1 and TRBJ2-7): KAGVTQTPRYLIKTRGQQVTLSCSPISGHRSVSWYQQTPGQGLQFLFEYFSETQRNKGNFPGRFSGRQFSNSRSEMNVSTLELGDSALYLCASSLAGSYEQYFGPGTRLTVT.

The chain is built from TRBV2 and TRBJ2-1, with 9 positions matching TRBD2. This CDR3 spans 17 amino acids. Germline-derived CDR1 and CDR2 are SNHLY and FYNNEI. The J segment lost 5 bases and the V segment lost 6 bases, leaving 14 bases of the junction unmatched. The CDR3 is CASSVHSLAGADNEQFF. CDR3 nucleotides: TGTGCCAGCAGCGTCCACTCTTTAGCGGGAGCCGACAATGAGCAGTTCTTC.

As to this clone: The same CDR3 also results from other DNA sequences found in this sample. The chain joins TRBV18 to TRBJ1-1; possibly TRBD1 for D (6 bases). The V gene lost 3 bases and the J gene lost 1 base, with 12 bases spanning the gap. This CDR3 has 15 residues. Germline CDR1 and CDR2: KGHSH and LQKENI. CDR3 protein: CASSPPTTGNTEAFF. DNA of the CDR3: TGTGCCAGCTCACCCCCTACGACAGGGAACACTGAAGCTTTCTTT.

On this clone itself: The sample carries other DNA sequences with the same CDR3. The chain joins TRBV10-3 to TRBJ1-2, with TRBD1 identical over 7 bases. Germline CDR1 is ENHRY and CDR2 is SYGVKD. The V and J ends lost 8 bases and 3 bases, in that order; junction bases with no gene match: 18. This CDR3 is 17 amino acids long. The CDR3 spells CAIRGGRYEGADYGYTF. CDR3 DNA sequence: TGTGCCATCCGCGGGGGGCGGTACGAGGGGGCGGACTATGGCTACACCTTC.